This T cell receptor (beta chain) stems from a study of neurological immune-mediated disorders. This clonotype has ten or more counts. TCRdb redid the calling of the 5' RACE reads with MiXCR, one entry per CDR3 protein. This table holds about 33,000 distinct CDR3 sequences, about 13% found once. CDR1 is DFQATT and CDR2 is SNEGSKA in the germline V gene (reference sequence). The V segment lost 4 bases and the J segment 5 bases; nucleotides outside the gene matches: 9. This CDR3 has 14 residues. Documented time point: longitudinal time-point 2. Healthy controls comprised blood bank volunteers in Maryland, USA.

The genes are TRBV20-1 and TRBJ2-7; 9 bases are a match to TRBD2. Sequences were obtained from PBMCs. The origin of this receptor is a woman in her 40s in good health. CDR3 amino acids: CSAIGLAGSHEQYF. The CDR3 DNA sequence: TGCAGTGCTATCGGCCTAGCGGGGTCCCACGAGCAGTACTTC.